This is a list of T cell receptor beta chains from one sample in a study of T cells in localized non-small cell lung cancer. The protocol was immunoSEQ multiplex PCR, while the TCRdb copy is restricted to in-frame clones and leaves out a portion. The profile shows over 40,000 clones, approximately 80% of them singletons. The sample here was peripheral blood mononuclear cells, taken before any cancer treatment. Receptors were obtained from a man aged 35 to 70 with stage III lung adenocarcinoma. The CDR3 runs from the conserved cysteine through the conserved F or W. D genes are given only for firm matches. Clone size is shown for a subset of rows, as once, few, many or a class of expanded clone.

v_gene,j_gene,d_gene,abundance,CDR3nt,CDR3aa
TRBV29-1,TRBJ2-7,TRBD1,-,TGCAGCGCAACAGGGGGTTCCTACGAGCAGTACTTC,CSATGGSYEQYF
TRBV14,TRBJ1-1,-,-,TGTGCCAGCAGCCACGATAATGGGGGCCCCTGGGACACTGAAGCTTTCTTT,CASSHDNGGPWDTEAFF
TRBV7-9,TRBJ2-3,-,-,TGTGCCAGCAGCCTAGAAGTAGCAGATACGCAGTATTTT,CASSLEVADTQYF
TRBV7-6,TRBJ1-1,TRBD1,-,TGTGCCAGCAGCTGGGACAGGAACACTGAAGCTTTCTTT,CASSWDRNTEAFF
TRBV28,TRBJ1-4,TRBD1,-,TGTGCCAGCTTTGACAGGGAGAATGAAAAACTGTTTTTT,CASFDRENEKLFF
TRBV9,TRBJ1-2,TRBD1,-,TGTGCCAGCAGCCCAGACCTTCCGGGACAGACCCTCTATGGCTACACCTTC,CASSPDLPGQTLYGYTF
TRBV6-6,TRBJ1-5,-,-,TGTGCCAGCAGCCGCATCGGGATCAATCAGCCCCAGCATTTT,CASSRIGINQPQHF
TRBV9,TRBJ2-3,TRBD2,-,TGTGCCAGCAGCGTAGGTCTGGAGACTAGCGGGAGGGCCCTTACGCAGTATTTT,CASSVGLETSGRALTQYF
TRBV6-1,TRBJ2-5,-,-,TGTGCCAGCACCTCACCCCAGGAGGATGCAGAGACCCAGTACTTC,CASTSPQEDAETQYF
TRBV5-6,TRBJ2-3,-,-,TGTGCCAGCAGCTTTAATCCCACCACAGATACGCAGTATTTT,CASSFNPTTDTQYF
TRBV10-3,TRBJ2-5,TRBD1,-,TGTGCCATCAGTAATCCGACAGGGTCTAGGGAGACCCAGTACTTC,CAISNPTGSRETQYF
TRBV7-2,TRBJ2-6,-,-,TGTGCCAGCAGCTTATCGAGCTCTGGGGCCAACGTCCTGACTTTC,CASSLSSSGANVLTF
TRBV5-6,TRBJ1-5,-,-,TGTGCCAGCAGCTTGTACCGGGGAAGCCAGCCCCAGCATTTT,CASSLYRGSQPQHF
TRBV11-2,TRBJ2-1,TRBD2,once,TGTGCCAGCAAGGGGGGGACTAGTCCTAATGAGCAGTTCTTC,CASKGGTSPNEQFF
TRBV2,TRBJ2-3,-,-,TGTGCCAGCAGCGATGACAACACAGATACGCAGTATTTT,CASSDDNTDTQYF
TRBV11-2,TRBJ1-5,TRBD1,-,TGTGCCAGCAGCCATGGGACAGGGGGAAATCAGCCCCAGCATTTT,CASSHGTGGNQPQHF
TRBV2,TRBJ2-6,-,-,TGTGCCAGCAGTAGTACAGCCGGGGCCAACGTCCTGACTTTC,CASSSTAGANVLTF
TRBV5-1,TRBJ2-3,TRBD2,-,TGCGCCAGCAGCTCGGGTGGGGGGGAGTCTTTACGAGATACGCAGTATTTT,CASSSGGGESLRDTQYF
TRBV27,TRBJ2-5,TRBD1,-,TGTGCCAGCAAAGCCTGGACAGGGGGCGGAGAGACCCAGTACTTC,CASKAWTGGGETQYF
TRBV5-6,TRBJ1-6,TRBD1,-,TGTGCCAGCAGCTTGCGCCAGGGGGCGCGAAAGGGTTCACCCCTCCACTTT,CASSLRQGARKGSPLHF
TRBV15,TRBJ1-1,-,-,TGTGCCACTCGAGAAAGGCCCGGGACGCTGGGACGAACTGAAGCTTTCTTT,CATRERPGTLGRTEAFF
TRBV5-8,TRBJ2-4,-,-,TGTGCCAGCAGCTCGCTAGTAGCCAAAAACATTCAGTACTTC,CASSSLVAKNIQYF
TRBV6-5,TRBJ1-2,TRBD1,-,TGTGCCACCAGGGACAGCAATAACTATGGCTACACCTTC,CATRDSNNYGYTF
TRBV7-9,TRBJ2-3,TRBD2,once,TGTGCCAGCAGCTTACCCGGACTAGCGGGAGACACAGATACGCAGTATTTT,CASSLPGLAGDTDTQYF
TRBV6-1,TRBJ2-7,TRBD1,-,TGTGCCAGCAGTGAAGCGCTTCGTGGACAGGCCGAGGGTCACGAGCAGTACTTC,CASSEALRGQAEGHEQYF
TRBV27,TRBJ2-3,TRBD2,-,TGTGCCAGCAGAGCGGGAGTTCCCTCAGATACGCAGTATTTT,CASRAGVPSDTQYF
TRBV18,TRBJ2-5,-,-,TGTGCCAGCTCACCGGGGGAGACCCAGTACTTC,CASSPGETQYF
TRBV18,TRBJ1-4,-,-,TGTGCCAGCTCACCGTCAAGTCGGGGGAACGGGGAAAAACTGTTTTTT,CASSPSSRGNGEKLFF
TRBV5-6,TRBJ1-5,-,-,TGTGCCAGCAGCGGGGGGCCGAATAAGTATAGCAATCAGCCCCAGCATTTT,CASSGGPNKYSNQPQHF
TRBV28,TRBJ2-1,-,once,TGTGCCAGCAGTTTAAATCTGGGGTTCGATGAGCAGTTCTTC,CASSLNLGFDEQFF
TRBV7-2,TRBJ2-1,-,once,TGTGCCAGCAGCTTAGACGGGAGAGGGAATGAGCAGTTCTTC,CASSLDGRGNEQFF
TRBV7-2,TRBJ1-2,-,-,TGTGCCAGCAGCCCGGGGGGACACGCTAACTATGGCTACACCTTC,CASSPGGHANYGYTF
TRBV9,TRBJ2-3,TRBD2,-,TGTGCCAGCAGCGCCGGGGGTAGCGGGGCCTTGACAGATACGCAGTATTTT,CASSAGGSGALTDTQYF
TRBV10-3,TRBJ2-3,TRBD1,-,TGTGCCACAGCCCCTCTGACAGGGGGCATGGAGACAGATACGCAGTATTTT,CATAPLTGGMETDTQYF
TRBV30,TRBJ1-5,-,once,TGTGCCTGGAGTATCGGGGACGATCAGCCCCAGCATTTT,CAWSIGDDQPQHF
TRBV28,TRBJ1-1,-,-,TGTGCCAGCAGTTTCCGACAGGAAGCTTTCTTT,CASSFRQEAFF
TRBV4-2,TRBJ1-6,TRBD1,few,TGTGCCAGCAGCGGGGAGCAGGGGGCGGATTCACCCCTCCACTTT,CASSGEQGADSPLHF
TRBV11-2,TRBJ2-1,TRBD2,-,TGTGCCAGCAGCACTCGGGAGGCGATGAATGAGCAGTTCTTC,CASSTREAMNEQFF
TRBV19,TRBJ2-3,-,-,TGTGCCAGTAGTACCGGTGGGTCCACAGATACGCAGTATTTT,CASSTGGSTDTQYF
TRBV27,TRBJ1-1,-,-,TGTGCCAGCAGTCCACTAATACAGGGCGTTGGGGCTGAAGCTTTCTTT,CASSPLIQGVGAEAFF
TRBV7-6,TRBJ2-5,-,-,TGTGCCAGCAGCTTCACCGAGACCCAGTACTTC,CASSFTETQYF
TRBV7-9,TRBJ1-1,-,-,TGTGCCAGCAGCTTGTACACTGAAGCTTTCTTT,CASSLYTEAFF